Below, 4 T cell receptor beta chains from the same sample are listed, as sequenced in a study of preoperative IRX-2 immunotherapy in early breast cancer. Specified treatment: preoperative locoregional IRX-2 cytokine immunotherapy. Clones were sequenced by immunoSEQ multiplex PCR, and TCRdb holds only the in-frame ones, with some missing. The data contain about 19,000 clones, roughly 80% of them singletons. The material sequenced was lymph node tissue, taken after IRX-2 immunotherapy. The receptors here all came from a human donor with breast cancer.

This clone was recorded only once. The chain carries TRBV5-1 and TRBJ2-2; 10 nucleotides line up with TRBD1. The germline V gene has CDR1 SGHRS and CDR2 YFSETQ. V lost 3 bases to trimming and J lost 8 bases; unmatched junction nucleotides: 7. The CDR3 extends over 15 amino acids. CDR3 sequence: CASSSGQGPWGELFF. CDR3 sequence (DNA): TGCGCCAGCAGCTCGGGACAGGGGCCGTGGGGGGAGCTGTTTTTT. Full variable domain (missing parts from reference TRBV5-1 and TRBJ2-2): KAGVTQTPRYLIKTRGQQVTLSCSPISGHRSVSWYQQTPGQGLQFLFEYFSETQRNKGNFPGRFSGRQFSNSRSEMNVSTLELGDSALYLCASSSGQGPWGELFFGEGSRLTVL.

The chain recombines TRBV28 with TRBJ2-5; D remains unclear. Trimming pared 2 bases from V and 4 bases from J, leaving 11 bases between. Germline V gene sequence: CDR1 MDHEN, CDR2 SYDVKM. The CDR3 is made up of 14 amino acids. The CDR3 loop reads CASSLISSRETQYF. Written as DNA, the CDR3 is TGTGCCAGCAGTTTAATTTCCTCCCGAGAGACCCAGTACTTC.

CDR3 nucleotides: TGTGCCAGCAGGACGCAGGGGAAGAGCTACACCTTC. This sequence encodes CASRTQGKSYTF. V usage is TRBV28 and J usage is TRBJ1-2; TRBD1 might be the D (6 bases). The CDR3 contains 12 residues. The germline V and J ends were trimmed by 6 bases and 9 bases, with 14 bases remaining between them. Per germline, CDR1 MDHEN and CDR2 SYDVKM.

The genes are TRBV11-3 and TRBJ2-7, with 9 bases that match TRBD1. V gave up 4 bases and J gave up 4 bases; unmatched junction bases: 5. Germline V gene lookup returns CDR1 SGHNT and CDR2 YENEEA. The length of the CDR3 is 14 residues. For the CDR3, the DNA is TGTGCCAGCAGCTATCAGACAGGGGGGTACGAGCAGTACTTC. This translates into CASSYQTGGYEQYF.